This T cell receptor beta chain derives from a study of lymphopenia after photon versus proton radiotherapy. Here immunoSEQ multiplex PCR was the method, and the copy in TCRdb shows in-frame clones only, minus some. The sample shows some 44,000 clones, approximately 80% of them seen only once. The CDR3 is made up of 14 amino acids. The V and J ends lost 0 bases and 6 bases respectively, with 9 bases between them. Per germline, CDR1 WNHNN and CDR2 SYGVQD (reference sequence). The J gene is TRBJ2-1, the V gene TRBV10-1, with a possible D match to TRBD2 (5 bases). This receptor was identified in a woman in her 70s with pancreatic cancer. The source material was peripheral blood, sampled from a patient treated with proton-based radiotherapy. The CDR3 sequence is CASSESKRVNEQFF. The CDR3 DNA follows: TGCGCCAGCAGTGAGTCGAAGAGGGTCAATGAGCAGTTCTTC.